The 10 T cell receptor beta chains listed next were all sequenced from one sample in a study of glioma-infiltrating T cells. Using RNA template, CDR3s of TCR alpha and beta were amplified with iRepertoire arm-PCR. MiXCR, applied by TCRdb to the multiplex PCR reads, yields one record per CDR3 protein. The sample has 2,800 or so distinct CDR3 sequences, 33% seen once. Sample: glioma tissue, nonneoplastic brain tissue, or PBMCs (not recorded which). Receptors originate from a human donor with low-grade glioma or glioblastoma, undergoing nonglioma brain surgery, or in good health (not recorded which).

The V and J genes are TRBV5-1 and TRBJ2-7, with D perhaps matching TRBD1 (6 bases). The CDR3 is 14 residues long. CDR1 SGHRS and CDR2 YFSETQ come from the germline V gene. V lost 2 bases and J 3 bases, leaving 12 bases between the germline ends. CDR3 protein: CASSFQDSNYEQYF. CDR3 nucleotides: TGCGCCAGCAGCTTCCAGGACAGCAACTACGAGCAGTACTTC.

This clonotype is classed as medium-sized. This sequence joins TRBV14 and TRBJ2-1; no clear D. The CDR3 totals 15 residues. Trimming removed 4 bases from V and 8 bases from J, with 18 bases in between. Germline assignment: CDR1 SGHDN and CDR2 FVKESK. CDR3 DNA: TGTGCCAGCAGCCGAGGACGAGCACCCGTCGATGAGCAGTTCTTC. Translating gives CASSRGRAPVDEQFF.

This clonotype was seen ten or more times. The chain links TRBV4-2 to TRBJ1-4; D gene uncertain. The length of the CDR3 is 16 residues. Germline CDR1 is LGHNA and CDR2 is YNFKEQ. Trimming removed 0 bases at V and 0 bases at J, with 8 bases between. The CDR3 loop reads CASSQDRAATNEKLFF. The CDR3 nucleotides read TGTGCCAGCAGCCAAGATCGGGCGGCAACTAATGAAAAACTGTTTTTT.

With respect to this clonotype: Germline and junction disagree at one end, which may indicate a read error. The V call is TRBV2, the J call TRBJ2-1; D ambiguous. The germline V gene encodes CDR1 SNHLY and CDR2 FYNNEI. The CDR3 is 11 residues long. CDR3 DNA sequence: TGTGCCAGCAGTGACGGCGATGAGGAGTTCTTC. As protein: CASSDGDEEFF.

By share, this clonotype ranks as medium-sized. The rearrangement uses TRBV27 and TRBJ2-1, with TRBD1 identical over 9 bases. After removal of 8 bases from V and 8 bases from J, the junction contained 7 bases not matched to a gene. There are 13 residues in the CDR3. The germline gives CDR1 MNHEY, CDR2 SMNVEV (reference sequence). The CDR3 DNA follows: TGTGCCAGCGGAGACAGGGGGTTCTATGAGCAGTTCTTC. Translating gives CASGDRGFYEQFF.

The rearrangement links TRBV4-1 to TRBJ1-6, with D unclear. The CDR3 totals 15 residues. Germline V CDR1 and CDR2: MGHRA, YSYEKL. Trimming stripped 3 bases from V and 17 bases from J, with 23 bases between. The CDR3 spells CASSQDKLGNSHIHF. The CDR3 DNA reads as TGCGCCAGCAGCCAGGATAAACTAGGGAATTCACACATCCACTTT.

On this clonotype itself: The CDR3 ends on some other residue instead of the conserved phenylalanine or tryptophan, so this is likely a read error. CDR3 DNA: TGTGCCAGCAGCCCAGACCTGAGGGCTAACTATGGTTACACCCTC. This gives the protein CASSPDLRANYGYTL. The chain recombines TRBV7-2 with TRBJ1-2; D not certain. There are 15 residues in the CDR3. Germline assignment: CDR1 SGHTA and CDR2 FQGNSA.

This clonotype is deemed medium-sized (0.01 to 0.1%). This chain links TRBV7-3 with TRBJ1-1; D might be TRBD1 (6 bases). Germline V CDR1 and CDR2: SGHTA, FQGTGA. V lost 5 bases to trimming and J lost 0 bases, with 13 bases between them. The CDR3 covers 15 residues. The CDR3 spells CASSPGQSMNTEAFF. The DNA for the CDR3 is TGTGCCAGCAGCCCCGGACAGAGTATGAACACTGAAGCTTTCTTT. The whole variable domain, remainder taken from reference TRBV7-3 and TRBJ1-1, is GAGVSQTPSNKVTEKGKYVELRCDPISGHTALYWYRQSLGQGPEFLIYFQGTGAADDSGLPNDRFFAVRPEGSVSTLKIQRTERGDSAVYLCASSPGQSMNTEAFFGQGTRLTVV.

On this clonotype: A read error may produce the germline difference seen at one junction end. The rearrangement uses TRBV6-6 and TRBJ2-3, with D possibly matching TRBD2 (6 bases). The length of the CDR3 is 16 residues. The V gene's germline CDR1 is MNHNY and CDR2 SVGAGI (reference sequence). CDR3 loop: CASIYSYRTITDTQYF. The CDR3 DNA is TGTGCCAGCATTTACTCTTACAGGACTATCACAGATACGCAGTATTTT.

This clonotype was picked up many times. This sequence joins TRBV19 and TRBJ2-7; tentatively, D is TRBD2 (5 bases). V was pared by 6 bases and J by 2 bases, with 11 bases between. CDR3 size: 13 residues. CDR1 and CDR2 from the germline V gene are LNHDA and SQIVND (reference sequence). The CDR3 DNA sequence: TGTGCCAGTAGCGGGATTCCAACCTACGAGCAGTACTTC. Its protein is CASSGIPTYEQYF.